The sequence of this T cell receptor (beta chain) was determined in a study of metastatic and nonmetastatic thyroid tumors. Study summary: Repertoires from malignant and benign thyroid patients were compared across blood and tumor or nodule tissue.

Patients underwent thyroid surgery, and none had received any treatment before it. As for this clone: Other DNA sequences of this sample code for an identical CDR3.

Authors' analysis steps: A papillary thyroid cancer distant-metastasis classifier was built from CDR3 differences across clinicopathological groups. TCRdb reanalyzed the PCR reads with MiXCR. The V and J calls and clone size come from TCRdb's table, not from the authors' own analysis. The table has 23,000 or so clones, approximately 30% seen once; the top ten hold about 5.7%. This clonotype was sampled from a female donor with papillary thyroid cancer or a benign thyroid nodule (not recorded which). Some clones in this sample may be carry-over from other donors' samples. Sequencing was done on a sample of tumor tissue.

The CDR3 region is CASSPRPTSYGDGETQYF. Written as DNA, the CDR3 is TGTGCCAGTAGTCCCCGCCCTACTAGCTATGGCGACGGTGAGACCCAGTACTTC. The gene calls are TRBV19 and TRBJ2-5; TRBD2 is a possible D gene (6 bases). Trimming pared 5 bases from V and 5 bases from J, leaving 27 bases between. The length of the CDR3 is 18 residues. CDR1 LNHDA and CDR2 SQIVND come from the germline V gene (reference sequence). Filled out from reference TRBV19 and TRBJ2-5, the complete variable domain reads DGGITQSPKYLFRKEGQNVTLSCEQNLNHDAMYWYRQDPGQGLRLIYYSQIVNDFQKGDIAEGYSVSREKKESFPLTVTSAQKNPTAFYLCASSPRPTSYGDGETQYFGPGTRLLVL.